The TCR beta chain described here comes from a study of shared T cell receptors in the human thymus. Assay used: immunoSEQ multiplex PCR; TCRdb lists only in-frame clones, some missing. The sample lists 640,000 or so clones; approximately 87% were seen once. The length of the CDR3 is 15 residues. Trimming at V came to 5 bases and at J to 7 bases, leaving 8 bases not matched to a gene. Germline CDR1 reads MDHEN; CDR2 reads SYDVKM. This sample was shared with a second study, whose subject was human thymus T cells.

The TCR comes from a boy under two years old with a congenital heart defect. Sequencing used thymocytes. J is TRBJ2-1 and V is TRBV28, with 10 positions matching TRBD2. The CDR3 sequence is CASSPLAGDGNEQFF. The DNA for the CDR3 is TGTGCCAGCAGTCCTCTAGCGGGAGACGGGAATGAGCAGTTCTTC.